The next 2 T cell receptor beta chains were all read from a single sample in a study of cytomegalovirus exposure and HLA in healthy donors (TCRdb year 2017). Library preparation used the immunoSEQ multiplex PCR assay. A mixture of 60 forward primers for TCR Vbeta segments and 13 reverse primers for TCR Jbeta segments was used in the multiplex PCR. TCRdb limited this immuneACCESS table to in-frame rearrangements with V and J called. A share of clones is missing; checked studies link under half to unresolved V genes, and the rest is unexplained. The sample has over 100,000 clones on record, roughly 70% of them singletons. The ten largest account for about 5.7% of the sample. Sequenced: PBMCs. The receptors were gathered from a woman in her seventies in good health and CMV-seropositive.

This clone was picked up many times. The rearrangement joins TRBV7-2 to TRBJ2-2; no definite D call. Trimming cost V 5 bases and J 4 bases, with 11 bases left between them. Germline CDR1 reads SGHTA; CDR2 reads FQGNSA. The CDR3 runs to 14 residues. The CDR3 here is CASSPFGGTGELFF. The CDR3 DNA is TGTGCCAGCAGCCCCTTCGGTGGCACCGGGGAGCTGTTTTTT.

The chain uses TRBV28 and TRBJ1-5; D not certain. This CDR3 comprises 14 residues. Looked up from germline, CDR1 is MDHEN and CDR2 is SYDVKM. Trimming shortened V by 5 bases and J by 2 bases, and 10 bases separated the two germline ends. The CDR3 DNA sequence: TGTGCCAGCAGTGGTGGCGAGGGCAATCAGCCCCAGCATTTT. This codes for CASSGGEGNQPQHF.